The clone carrying this T cell receptor beta chain is a singleton in its sample. Its antigen remains unidentified. This entry is derived from a study of OX40 agonist ivuxolimab in advanced cancers. Study-wide findings and caveats: Partial responders receiving 0.1-3.0 mg/kg showed among the lowest clonal expansion.

The length of the CDR3 is 12 residues. V dropped 4 bases and J dropped 10; count of bases not matched to a gene: 4. Germline lookup yields CDR1 MRHNA and CDR2 SNTAGT. Clones were read by immunoSEQ multiplex PCR, and TCRdb kept only the in-frame ones, dropping some. Found here are almost 70,000 clones, just over 85% of them singletons; the top ten hold roughly 8.2%. The clonotype was recovered from an adult with an advanced solid tumor such as melanoma, head and neck, liver or kidney cancer. The sequenced sample was CD4+ or CD8+ T cells sorted from blood, obtained in a trial of the OX40 agonist ivuxolimab. The chain uses TRBV6-4 and TRBJ2-3, with 8 positions matching TRBD1. The CDR3 DNA follows: TGTGCCAGCAGTGGCGGGACAGGACCGCAGTATTTT. Translated, it gives CASSGGTGPQYF.